The following is a TCR beta chain sequence with its context. Antigen specificity is unknown. This sample was taken from a study of graft-versus-host responses after intestinal transplantation. About the study: Transplants given to recipients were multivisceral, liver-intestinal, or isolated intestinal. Every one of the recipients received anti-thymocyte globulin induction and afterwards took tacrolimus and steroids for 3 to 4 years.

This CDR3 spans 18 amino acids. The V gene lost 2 bases and the J gene lost 2 bases, with 22 bases spanning the gap. Germline loops: CDR1 SGHAT, CDR2 FQNNGV. Clones were read by immunoSEQ multiplex PCR, and TCRdb kept only the in-frame ones, dropping some. The sample gives 43,000 or so clones, just under 95% of which show up once; around 1.5% is in the top ten. Whole-study findings and limits: There were GvH clones found in recipient marrow, and some of them appeared first in ileum or blood. Circulating GvH clone levels at their peak were associated with HvG declines (early post-transplant).

The receptor was derived from a human patient who received an intestinal transplant, so some T cells may come from the graft donor. V gene TRBV11-2 combines with J gene TRBJ2-7, with D possibly matching TRBD1 (6 bases). This specimen consisted of PBMCs, obtained approximately 360 days after intestinal transplant. The CDR3 reads CASSLTEYPGARTYEQYF. The CDR3 DNA follows: TGTGCCAGCAGCTTAACCGAATACCCAGGGGCCCGTACCTACGAGCAGTACTTC.